A selection of T cell receptor beta chains follows, all from one sample in a study of T-cell reconstitution after alpha-beta-depleted transplantation in children. TCRdb called the PCR reads again in MiXCR, with one record for every CDR3 protein. Here the sample spans some 520,000 distinct CDR3 sequences, about 30% being singletons. Sequenced material: PBMCs from the stem cell graft donor, taken from the stem cell graft. These receptors came from a human donor who donated a stem cell graft to a child with aplastic anemia. The CDR3 runs from the conserved cysteine through the conserved F or W. The order of the fields is J gene, clone size, V gene, CDR3 protein. The size field is filled for only some rows; it gives once, few, many or a size class.

TRBJ2-2 NA TRBV12-3/TRBV12-4 CASSWKSTGELFF
TRBJ1-4 few TRBV7-8 CASSLGGTGEKLFF
TRBJ2-7 few TRBV12-3/TRBV12-4 CASSWGRTVEQYF
TRBJ1-1 many TRBV29-1 CSVEVGGNTEAFF
TRBJ2-2 few TRBV6-5 CASSYGAGNTGELFF
TRBJ2-2 NA TRBV20-1 CSAPRTSGRNTGELFF
TRBJ1-6 NA TRBV6-4 CASSESQDNSPLHF
TRBJ2-3 few TRBV5-1 CASSLDRTDTQYF
TRBJ2-7 few TRBV30 CAWSVPYEQYF
TRBJ2-4 few TRBV6-1 CASSEHLGAKNIQYF
TRBJ1-1 few TRBV20-1 CSAGRAGPAGPNTEAFF
TRBJ2-1 few TRBV24-1 CATSDLGGSSYNEQFF
TRBJ2-1 few TRBV6-5 CASSYSALGLARNEQFF
TRBJ2-4 NA TRBV5-6 CASSRGSVKNIQYF
TRBJ1-3 few TRBV7-8 CASSLGGAIYF
TRBJ1-1 few TRBV11-2 CASSLDPGFTGAFF
TRBJ1-1 few TRBV9 CASNRGTGAMNTEAFF
TRBJ1-5 NA TRBV7-2 CASSLAQGGTLNQPQHF
TRBJ2-2 NA TRBV5-1 CASSSGEANTGELFF
TRBJ1-4 NA TRBV14 CASSQLGPSRGEKLFF
TRBJ2-5 NA TRBV20-1 CSVQARLKGLKETQYF
TRBJ1-1 NA TRBV29-1 CSTEDPMNTEAFF
TRBJ2-1 few TRBV7-2 CASSLVATSGAEQFF
TRBJ1-2 few TRBV9 CASSSGLTDSLGRYGYTF
TRBJ2-3 NA TRBV11-2 CASSPKLREPDTQYF
TRBJ2-3 NA TRBV5-6 CASSSKSGSGTDTQYF